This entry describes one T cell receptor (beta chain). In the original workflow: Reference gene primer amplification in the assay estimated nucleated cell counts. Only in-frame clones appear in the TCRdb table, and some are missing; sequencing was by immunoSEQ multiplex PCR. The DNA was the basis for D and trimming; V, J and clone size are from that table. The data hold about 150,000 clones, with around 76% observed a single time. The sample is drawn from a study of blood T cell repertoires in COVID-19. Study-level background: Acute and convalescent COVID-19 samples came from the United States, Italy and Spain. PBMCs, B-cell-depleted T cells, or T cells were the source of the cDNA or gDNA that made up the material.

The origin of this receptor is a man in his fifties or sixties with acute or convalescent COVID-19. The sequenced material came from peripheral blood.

The CDR3 spells CASSAQGTGELFF. The CDR3 DNA follows: TGTGCCAGCAGCGCACAGGGAACCGGGGAGCTGTTTTTT. The chain couples TRBV7-3 to TRBJ2-2, with a possible D match to TRBD1 (6 bases). The V end was cut by 5 bases, the J end by 5 bases, with 9 bases between. From germline, CDR1 is SGHTA and CDR2 FQGTGA. This CDR3 contains 13 residues.